This T cell receptor beta chain was sequenced for a study of CD8+ T cells in alopecia areata (dated by TCRdb to 2016 to 2019). Study-wide context: In both human patients and the C3H/HeJ mouse model, the study applied high-throughput TCRbeta sequencing to look at T cell clonal expansion in alopecia areata. In humans, TCRbeta sequencing was performed on scalp tissue and on sorted CD4+ and CD8+ peripheral blood T cells from healthy controls and from patients with patchy or totalis/universalis alopecia areata. Scalp clonality was compared across normal scalp (n=4), patchy alopecia areata scalp (n=8), and alopecia totalis/universalis scalp (n=8). The RNA source kit depended on sample type: the PAXgene miRNA kit for fixed scalp, the miRNeasy kit for PBMCs, and the RNeasy kit for mouse skin. TCRbeta CDR3 regions were amplified by immunoSEQ multiplex PCR with 35 Vbeta forward and 13 Jbeta reverse primers. Overall study results and their limits: Compared with normal scalp, lesional scalp, particularly in alopecia totalis/universalis, had higher clonality and more expanded CD8+ clones, which suggests antigenic drive. Unlike mouse skin, which is dominated by gammadelta T cells, normal human skin has resident alphabeta T cells that are also sequenced, and this complicates analysis of the scalp TCR repertoire. Shared TCR sequences between patients were less evident than in mice, which may be partly attributable to HLA diversity in the patient population.

Spanning cysteine to phenylalanine, the CDR3 consists of 14 amino acids. Only the CDR3 portion is preserved as DNA: 42 bases, with reading frame beginning at the first base. CDR1 and CDR2, looked up from the germline V gene, are SGHVS and FNYEAQ. The trim is 1 base for V and 4 bases for J, with a gap of 10 bases between the germline ends. PBMCs were separated by density centrifugation and stained for CD3, CD4 and CD8, after which CD4+ and CD8+ T cells were sorted on a FACSAria. Scalp biopsies and blood samples were provided by unaffected controls. Regarding this clone: Its antigen has not been determined. No per-base quality is available; no much larger clone lies one base away.

Libraries came from the immunoSEQ multiplex PCR assay. RNA was extracted from all samples and reverse transcribed into cDNA as template for TCR sequencing. SuperScript III was used for first-strand cDNA synthesis, primed with a 2:1 mix of oligo-dT and random hexamers. A synthetic immune receptor repertoire was used to gauge amplification bias, and whatever bias remained was removed computationally. Per the authors' processing: After raw reads were preprocessed to remove errors, the CDR3 was defined following IMGT conventions as running from the conserved cysteine to phenylalanine. Clonality was computed as 1 minus the Shannon entropy, with the entropy normalized by log2 of the number of productive unique TCRs. Whether scalp clones were CD4 or CD8 was inferred by matching scalp TCRbeta sequences against CD4 and CD8 repertoires sorted from blood. This is the immuneACCESS table as TCRdb keeps it, with only in-frame sequences that have V and J called. A part of the clones is gone; compared with another copy, unresolved V genes explain less than half, and the rest is unexplained. V, J and clone size were drawn from that table, and D and trimming were deduced from the DNA. For this sample there are 140,000 to 150,000 clones; about two thirds appear just once. 35% to 40% of the sample lies in the top ten.

The TCR comes from a human donor in good health. Sequencing was done on a sample of CD8+ T cells sorted from blood. The sequence is built from TRBV7-6 and TRBJ1-1; no D gene call is confident. This receptor carries the CDR3 CASSLVTGPTEAFF. The DNA is TGTGCCAGCAGCTTAGTGACCGGGCCCACTGAAGCTTTCTTT.